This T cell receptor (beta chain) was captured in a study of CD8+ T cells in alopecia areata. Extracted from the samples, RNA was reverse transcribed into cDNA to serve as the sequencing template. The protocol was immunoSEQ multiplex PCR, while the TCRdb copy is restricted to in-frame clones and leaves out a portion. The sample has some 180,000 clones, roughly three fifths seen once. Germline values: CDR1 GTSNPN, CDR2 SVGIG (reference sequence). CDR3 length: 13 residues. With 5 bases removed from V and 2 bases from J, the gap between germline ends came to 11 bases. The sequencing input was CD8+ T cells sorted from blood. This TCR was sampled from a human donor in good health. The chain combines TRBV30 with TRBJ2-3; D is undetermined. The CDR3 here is CAWGPTSTDTQYF. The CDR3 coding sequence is TGTGCCTGGGGTCCTACCTCCACAGATACGCAGTATTTT.